Listed here are 29 T cell receptor beta chains from one sample, sequenced in a study of technical replicates of blood from several donors. Profiled with immunoSEQ multiplex PCR; TCRdb holds only in-frame clones, not every one. Of about 98,000 clones listed, 90% to 96% are singletons. Sequences were obtained from T cells isolated from PBMCs. Source of these receptors: a human donor in good health.

This chain joins TRBV4-1 and TRBJ1-5; no clear D gene. This CDR3 is built from 15 residues. V was trimmed by 7 bases and J by 6 bases, leaving 19 bases between them. Germline assignment: CDR1 MGHRA and CDR2 YSYEKL. The CDR3 protein is CASTLRMSLSQPQHF. As DNA, the CDR3 is TGCGCCAGCACCCTGAGAATGAGTTTAAGTCAGCCCCAGCATTTT.

In DNA, the CDR3 is TGCGCCAGCAGCTTTGGCAGGGGTAATTCACCCCTCCACTTT. Its protein product is CASSFGRGNSPLHF. The chain links TRBV5-1 to TRBJ1-6, with D perhaps TRBD1 (6 bases). Germline V gene lookup returns CDR1 SGHRS and CDR2 YFSETQ. The CDR3 contains 14 residues. The ends were cut back, 2 bases at V and 6 bases at J, with 9 bases in the middle.

CDR3 coding DNA: TGTGCCAGCTCACCAGAGGGTAATGGCTACACCTTC. Residues: CASSPEGNGYTF. The J gene is TRBJ1-2, the V gene TRBV18, with D uncertain. Germline V CDR1 and CDR2: KGHSH, LQKENI. This CDR3 spans 12 amino acids. The V gene lost 2 bases and the J gene lost 6 bases, with 7 bases spanning the gap.

The chain couples TRBV5-6 to TRBJ1-4, with D unresolved. CDR3 length: 15 amino acids. The V gene lost 3 bases and the J gene lost 12 bases, with 21 bases spanning the gap. Germline-derived CDR1 and CDR2 are SGHDT and YYEEEE. The CDR3 reads CASSSTGLYPEELFF. In nucleotides, the CDR3 is TGTGCCAGCAGCTCAACCGGCCTCTATCCGGAGGAACTGTTTTTT.

V and J are TRBV14 and TRBJ2-5; no reliable D call. V gave up 1 base and J gave up 3 bases, with 6 bases separating them. The germline V gene has CDR1 SGHDN and CDR2 FVKESK. This CDR3 region has 13 residues. The DNA of the CDR3 is TGTGCCAGCAGCCAAGGCCCAGAAGAGACCCAGTACTTC. The encoded protein is CASSQGPEETQYF.

The rearrangement joins TRBV18 to TRBJ1-2, with TRBD1 matching over 8 bases. V lost 3 bases to trimming and J lost 3 bases; unmatched junction nucleotides: 3. Germline V lookup: CDR1 KGHSH, CDR2 LQKENI. The CDR3 runs 14 residues. The CDR3 spells CASSPTGGDYGYTF. In nucleotides, the CDR3 is TGTGCCAGCTCACCTACAGGGGGAGACTATGGCTACACCTTC.

J is TRBJ2-3 and V is TRBV4-1, with 7 nucleotides matching TRBD2. Germline V CDR1 and CDR2: MGHRA, YSYEKL. The V gene end was trimmed by 4 bases and the J gene end by 1 base; junction bases not matched to a gene: 5. The CDR3 consists of 15 residues. In DNA, the CDR3 is TGCGCCAGCAGCCCGGTGAGCGGGGGCACAGATACGCAGTATTTT. Protein sequence: CASSPVSGGTDTQYF.

Notes on this clone: An end of the junction does not agree with germline; a read error may underlie this. As DNA, the CDR3 is TGTGCCAGCAGCGAAGGCCAGGGGGTTGGCATTCAGTACTTC. The encoded protein is CASSEGQGVGIQYF. The chain couples TRBV2 to TRBJ2-4; 7 bases align to TRBD1. Germline V gene sequence: CDR1 SNHLY, CDR2 FYNNEI. The CDR3 extends over 14 amino acids.

The V call is TRBV7-9, the J call TRBJ1-4; a weak D match, TRBD1 (6 bases). CDR3 length: 16 amino acids. The germline gives CDR1 SEHNR, CDR2 FQNEAQ (reference sequence). Trimming took 4 bases from V and 3 from J, leaving 15 bases between them. The CDR3 loop reads CASSSAGGRANEKLFF. The CDR3 nucleotides read TGTGCCAGCAGCTCCGCCGGGGGGCGAGCTAATGAAAAACTGTTTTTT.

The J gene is TRBJ1-6, the V gene TRBV6-5; no clear D. Trimming shortened V by 6 bases and J by 4 bases, and 10 bases separated the two germline ends. Germline values: CDR1 MNHEY, CDR2 SVGAGI. The CDR3 covers 14 residues. CDR3 region: CASSGRGYNSPLHF. In DNA form, the CDR3 reads TGTGCCAGCAGCGGTCGGGGTTATAATTCACCCCTCCACTTT.

The chain has TRBV28 and TRBJ1-5, with D possibly being TRBD1 (6 bases). Germline V CDR1 and CDR2: MDHEN, SYDVKM. The CDR3 covers 12 residues. V gave up 4 bases and J gave up 10 bases, with 11 bases separating them. The DNA of the CDR3 is TGTGCCAGCAGTTCCACGGACAGTCCCCAGCATTTT. Translation gives CASSSTDSPQHF.

The rearrangement joins TRBV7-8 to TRBJ1-5, with 8 bases fitting TRBD1. The CDR3 has 18 amino acids. CDR1 is SGHVS, CDR2 FQNEAQ, per germline. The J segment lost 2 bases and the V segment lost 5 bases, leaving 14 bases of the junction unmatched. The CDR3 bases are TGTGCCAGCAGCCCATCCCTGACAGGGGACGTTGGCAATCAGCCCCAGCATTTT. Protein product: CASSPSLTGDVGNQPQHF. Supplemented by reference TRBV7-8 and TRBJ1-5, the full variable domain reads GAGVSQSPRYKVAKRGQDVALRCDPISGHVSLFWYQQALGQGPEFLTYFQNEAQLDKSGLPSDRFFAERPEGSVSTLKIQRTQQEDSAVYLCASSPSLTGDVGNQPQHFGDGTRLSIL.

The V call is TRBV2, the J call TRBJ2-7; 9 bases map to TRBD1. CDR3 length: 13 residues. The germline CDR1 and CDR2 sequences are SNHLY and FYNNEI. V dropped 6 bases and J dropped 3; count of bases not matched to a gene: 3. The CDR3 coding sequence is TGTGCCAGCAGAGGGACAGGGTACTACGAGCAGTACTTC. Its protein product is CASRGTGYYEQYF.

This chain links TRBV5-6 with TRBJ2-3; D not resolved. Germline V lookup: CDR1 SGHDT, CDR2 YYEEEE. This CDR3 has 14 residues. V was clipped by 1 base and J by 6 bases, with 12 bases between them. The CDR3 reads CASSLSVTSDTQYF. CDR3 sequence (DNA): TGTGCCAGCAGCTTGTCGGTGACATCCGATACGCAGTATTTT.

CDR3 sequence: CASSLGWTSSDTQYF. For the CDR3, the DNA is TGTGCCAGCAGTTTAGGGTGGACTAGCTCAGATACGCAGTATTTT. The rearrangement uses TRBV27 and TRBJ2-3; TRBD2 aligns across 8 bases. There are 15 residues in the CDR3. CDR1 is MNHEY, CDR2 SMNVEV, per germline (reference sequence). Losses at the gene ends were 2 bases for V and 4 bases for J; bases not matched to a gene: 5.

This chain joins TRBV19 and TRBJ1-1; 10 bases fit TRBD1. Germline assignment: CDR1 LNHDA and CDR2 SQIVND (reference sequence). V was pared by 9 bases and J by 1 base, with 8 bases of the junction left unmatched. The CDR3 covers 15 residues. The CDR3 region has the DNA TGTGCCAGCAGGGACAGGGGAAATTCGAACACTGAAGCTTTCTTT. Its protein is CASRDRGNSNTEAFF.

V and J are TRBV7-9 and TRBJ2-7; 12 bases map to TRBD1. This CDR3 contains 15 residues. The V gene end was trimmed by 5 bases and the J gene end by 6 bases; junction bases not matched to a gene: 8. Per the germline V gene, CDR1 is SEHNR and CDR2 is FQNEAQ (reference sequence). CDR3: CASSPLGTGGAEQYF. Here the CDR3 DNA reads TGTGCCAGCAGCCCGCTCGGGACAGGGGGCGCCGAGCAGTACTTC. Full variable domain (missing parts from reference TRBV7-9 and TRBJ2-7): DTGVSQNPRHKITKRGQNVTFRCDPISEHNRLYWYRQTLGQGPEFLTYFQNEAQLEKSRLLSDRFSAERPKGSFSTLEIQRTEQGDSAMYLCASSPLGTGGAEQYFGPGTRLTVT.

J is TRBJ1-3 and V is TRBV11-3, with D uncertain. The germline V gene has CDR1 SGHNT and CDR2 YENEEA. The V end lost 2 bases, the J end lost 4 bases, and 6 bases lay between the germline ends. The length of the CDR3 is 13 residues. The CDR3 spells CASSLSPGNTIYF. The CDR3 region has the DNA TGTGCCAGCAGCTTAAGCCCAGGAAACACCATATATTTT. Combining the CDR3 with reference TRBV11-3 and TRBJ1-3 gives the whole variable domain EAGVVQSPRYKIIEKKQPVAFWCNPISGHNTLYWYLQNLGQGPELLIRYENEEAVDDSQLPKDRFSAERLKGVDSTLKIQPAELGDSAVYLCASSLSPGNTIYFGEGSWLTVV.

The chain links TRBV6-5 to TRBJ2-7, with 10 bases matching TRBD2. The CDR3 has 13 residues. Losses at the gene ends were 4 bases for V and 6 bases for J; bases not matched to a gene: 3. The V gene's germline CDR1 is MNHEY and CDR2 SVGAGI. CDR3 residues: CASSSSGGGEQYF. For the CDR3, the DNA is TGTGCCAGCAGTTCTAGCGGGGGAGGCGAGCAGTACTTC.

This chain links TRBV6-1 with TRBJ1-4, with TRBD1 as a possible D gene (6 bases). The CDR3 covers 16 residues. CDR1 and CDR2 from the germline V gene are MNHNS and SASEGT. Trimming took off 0 bases at V and 0 bases at J, with 8 bases between the two ends. CDR3 residues: CASSEAGGATNEKLFF. CDR3 nucleotides: TGTGCCAGCAGTGAAGCAGGGGGGGCAACTAATGAAAAACTGTTTTTT.

The chain is built from TRBV6-5 and TRBJ1-2; TRBD1 matches at 7 bases. The length of the CDR3 is 15 residues. V was pared by 6 bases and J by 4 bases, with 11 bases of the junction left unmatched. Germline CDR1 is MNHEY and CDR2 is SVGAGI. CDR3 residues: CASRQTGDLPYGYTF. The CDR3 DNA follows: TGTGCCAGCAGACAAACAGGGGATCTACCCTATGGCTACACCTTC.

The chain uses TRBV6-5 and TRBJ1-2; unclear D gene. Germline loops: CDR1 MNHEY, CDR2 SVGAGI. This CDR3 spans 12 amino acids. The ends were cut back, 4 bases at V and 2 bases at J, with 5 bases in the middle. The CDR3 region is CASSSGNYGYTF. CDR3 DNA sequence: TGTGCCAGCAGTTCGGGAAACTATGGCTACACCTTC.

The chain couples TRBV15 to TRBJ1-4, with a weak D call TRBD1 (5 bases). The CDR3 runs 16 residues. The germline V gene has CDR1 LNHNV and CDR2 YYDKDF (reference sequence). With 0 bases removed from V and 7 bases from J, the gap between germline ends came to 15 bases. In DNA form, the CDR3 reads TGTGCCACCAGCAGAGAGAGGGCGGGGGTTGGTGAAAAACTGTTTTTT. This codes for CATSRERAGVGEKLFF.

V gene TRBV21-1 combines with J gene TRBJ2-3; TRBD1 reflects the table's D call only, with no check against the DNA. TRBV21-1 is deemed a pseudogene. This CDR3 is 18 amino acids long. CDR3 residues: CASSTVVRAGDGTDTQYF. In nucleotides, the CDR3 is TGTGCCAGCAGCACCGTAGTGAGGGCAGGGGATGGCACAGATACGCAGTATTTT.

This chain joins TRBV28 and TRBJ1-4; D perhaps matches TRBD1 (5 bases). The V gene lost 4 bases and the J gene lost 6 bases, with 12 bases spanning the gap. Germline CDR1 MDHEN, CDR2 SYDVKM. CDR3 length equals 14 residues. The CDR3 reads CASSWWRGDEKLFF. As DNA, the CDR3 is TGTGCCAGCAGTTGGTGGAGGGGTGATGAAAAACTGTTTTTT.

This chain links TRBV9 with TRBJ2-4; 7 nucleotides align to TRBD2. Germline CDR1 SGDLS, CDR2 YYNGEE. The V and J ends lost 0 bases and 7 bases, in that order; junction bases with no gene match: 10. The CDR3 extends over 16 amino acids. This chain's CDR3 is CASSVGQGGSRNIQYF. DNA for the CDR3: TGTGCCAGCAGCGTAGGGCAGGGAGGGAGTAGGAACATTCAGTACTTC.

The CDR3: CASSLLAGLETQYF. The CDR3, as DNA: TGTGCCAGCAGTTTGCTAGCGGGGTTAGAGACCCAGTACTTC. This chain uses TRBV27 with TRBJ2-5; 9 bases map to TRBD2. The CDR3 runs to 14 residues. CDR1 is MNHEY and CDR2 is SMNVEV in the germline V gene (reference sequence). The V gene end was trimmed by 3 bases and the J gene end by 4 bases; junction bases not matched to a gene: 3.

The chain employs TRBV25-1 and TRBJ2-1; TRBD1 might be the D (6 bases). The germline V gene has CDR1 MGHDK and CDR2 SYGVNS. V shed 5 bases and J shed 10 bases, with 24 bases lying between them. The CDR3 consists of 16 residues. The DNA for the CDR3 is TGTGCCAGCAGTTCACTCAGGGGATCTCCCAAGGAGGAGCAGTTCTTC. It translates to CASSSLRGSPKEEQFF.

This clone was observed a single time. This chain links TRBV7-2 with TRBJ1-1, with TRBD1 matching 8 bases. Germline CDR1 SGHTA, CDR2 FQGNSA. The CDR3 totals 15 residues. Unmatched junction bases numbered 8, after V lost 5 bases and J lost 3 bases. The CDR3, as DNA: TGTGCCAGCAGCCTATCAGGGGGCGCGGACACTGAAGCTTTCTTT. It yields the protein CASSLSGGADTEAFF.